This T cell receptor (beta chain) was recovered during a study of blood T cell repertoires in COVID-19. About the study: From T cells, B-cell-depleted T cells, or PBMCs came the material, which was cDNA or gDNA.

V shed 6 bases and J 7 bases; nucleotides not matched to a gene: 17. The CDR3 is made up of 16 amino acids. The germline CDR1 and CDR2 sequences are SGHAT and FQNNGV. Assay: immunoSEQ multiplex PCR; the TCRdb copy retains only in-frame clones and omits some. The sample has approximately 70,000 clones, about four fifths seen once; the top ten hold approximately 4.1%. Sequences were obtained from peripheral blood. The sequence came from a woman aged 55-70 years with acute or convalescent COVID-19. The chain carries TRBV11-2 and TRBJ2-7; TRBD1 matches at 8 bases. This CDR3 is CASRLQGAAVVGEQYF. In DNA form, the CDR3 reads TGTGCCAGCAGACTGCAGGGGGCCGCCGTGGTGGGAGAGCAGTACTTC.